This TCR beta chain was observed in a study of shared T cell receptors in the human thymus. The V end was cut by 4 bases, the J end by 12 bases, with 16 bases between. Germline V gene sequence: CDR1 ENHRY, CDR2 SYGVKD. This CDR3 region has 13 residues. Clones were read by immunoSEQ multiplex PCR, and TCRdb kept only the in-frame ones, dropping some. This sample yields about 380,000 clones, of which about 95% are seen a single time; 0.02% belongs to the top ten. V is TRBV10-3 and J is TRBJ2-1; D call uncertain. The TCR originated in a human donor. The material sequenced was thymocytes. Here the CDR3 DNA reads TGTGCCATCAGTGCCCTTCGGGTCCTAGGGCAGTTCTTC. Translated: CAISALRVLGQFF.